This T cell receptor beta chain emerged from a study of PD-L1 blockade in urothelial cancer. Assay used: immunoSEQ multiplex PCR; TCRdb lists only in-frame clones, some missing. The sample carries more than 95,000 clones, roughly 82% recorded once. This clone has only one observation. Germline V lookup: CDR1 LNHDA, CDR2 SQIVND (reference sequence). The V and J ends lost 10 bases and 7 bases, in that order; junction bases with no gene match: 17. The CDR3 sequence is 17 residues long. Time point specified: peripheral blood 6 weeks after treatment start. Per-patient samples, pretreatment and on-treatment, numbered 1 to 8.

The material was PBMCs, obtained around atezolizumab (anti-PD-L1) treatment. The receptor was derived from a man aged 45-65 years with urothelial cancer. The chain couples TRBV19 to TRBJ2-2; TRBD1 matches at 11 bases. CDR3 DNA: TGTGCCACCCGGGACAGGGGGTTTCTGGGCGGTCACGGGGAGCTGTTTTTT. Encoded protein: CATRDRGFLGGHGELFF.